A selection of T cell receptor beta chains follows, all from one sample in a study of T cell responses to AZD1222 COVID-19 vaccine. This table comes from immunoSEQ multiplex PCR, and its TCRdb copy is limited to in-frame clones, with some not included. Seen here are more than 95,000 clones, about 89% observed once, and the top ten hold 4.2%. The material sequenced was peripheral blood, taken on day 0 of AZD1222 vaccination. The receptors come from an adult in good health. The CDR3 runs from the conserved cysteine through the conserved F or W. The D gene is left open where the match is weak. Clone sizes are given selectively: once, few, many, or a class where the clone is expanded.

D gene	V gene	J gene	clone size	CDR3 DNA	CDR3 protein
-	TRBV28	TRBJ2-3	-	TGTGCCAGCAGCAGTCCCGATCAACTAGGTTCAGATACGCAGTATTTT	CASSSPDQLGSDTQYF
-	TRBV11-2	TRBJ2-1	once	TGTGCCAGCAGCTTAGGTGGCGGTACCTACAATGAGCAGTTCTTC	CASSLGGGTYNEQFF
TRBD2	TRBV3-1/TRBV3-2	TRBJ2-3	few	TGTGCCAGCAGCCTCAACCCCGGGACTAGCGGGACTAATACGCAGTATTTT	CASSLNPGTSGTNTQYF
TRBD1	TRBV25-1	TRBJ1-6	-	TGTGCCAGCAGTGTTGGCAGGGGGCGACCTTCACCCCTCCACTTT	CASSVGRGRPSPLHF
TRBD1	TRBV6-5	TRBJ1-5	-	TGTGCCAGCAGGGGAGGGACAGGGAGCAATCAGCCCCAGCATTTT	CASRGGTGSNQPQHF
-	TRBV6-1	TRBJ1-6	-	TGTGCCAGCAGTGAAAACAGGGTCGGAAATAATTCACCCCTCCACTTT	CASSENRVGNNSPLHF
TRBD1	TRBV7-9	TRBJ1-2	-	TGTGCCAGCAGCCCGAGGGACAGCCTAATATATGGCTACACCTTC	CASSPRDSLIYGYTF
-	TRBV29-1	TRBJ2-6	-	TGCAGCGTTGGGTCTGGGGCCAACGTCCTGACTTTC	CSVGSGANVLTF
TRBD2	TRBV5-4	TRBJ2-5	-	TGTGCCAGCAGCGTACTAGCGGGGGCTGGAGAGACCCAGTACTTC	CASSVLAGAGETQYF
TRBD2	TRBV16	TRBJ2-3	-	TGTGCCAGCAGCCATGAGCGGGGGGGCACAGATACGCAGTATTTT	CASSHERGGTDTQYF
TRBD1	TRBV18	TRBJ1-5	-	TGTGCCAGCTCACCGGCAAGGGGGCAACAGCCCCAGCATTTT	CASSPARGQQPQHF
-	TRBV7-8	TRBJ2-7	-	TGTGCCAGCAGCTTAGATTTGTTGGGGCAGTTTTACGAGCAGTACTTC	CASSLDLLGQFYEQYF
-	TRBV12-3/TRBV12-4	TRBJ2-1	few	TGTGCCAGCAGTCCCGGGTGGGACTCACGGCAGTTCTTC	CASSPGWDSRQFF
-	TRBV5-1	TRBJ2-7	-	TGCGCCAGCAGCCCTCCTGGAGGGTCGCACGAGCAGTACTTC	CASSPPGGSHEQYF
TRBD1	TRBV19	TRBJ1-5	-	TGTGCCAGTAGTACAGACAGGACAGGGCTCAATCAGCCCCAGCATTTT	CASSTDRTGLNQPQHF
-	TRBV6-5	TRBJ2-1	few	TGTGCCAGCAGTTATTTCAATGAGCAGTTCTTC	CASSYFNEQFF
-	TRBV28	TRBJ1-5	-	TGTGCCAGCAGGGGTTCCGGAAGCAATCAGCCCCAGCATTTT	CASRGSGSNQPQHF
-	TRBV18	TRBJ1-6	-	TGTGCCAGCTCACCCGCGAATTCACCCCTCCACTTT	CASSPANSPLHF
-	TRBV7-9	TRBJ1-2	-	TGTGCCAGCAGCACCGGAAGGGATATTGGCTACACCTTC	CASSTGRDIGYTF
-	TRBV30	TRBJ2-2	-	TGTGCCTGGAGCCTAGATCGGGACACCGGGGAGCTGTTTTTT	CAWSLDRDTGELFF